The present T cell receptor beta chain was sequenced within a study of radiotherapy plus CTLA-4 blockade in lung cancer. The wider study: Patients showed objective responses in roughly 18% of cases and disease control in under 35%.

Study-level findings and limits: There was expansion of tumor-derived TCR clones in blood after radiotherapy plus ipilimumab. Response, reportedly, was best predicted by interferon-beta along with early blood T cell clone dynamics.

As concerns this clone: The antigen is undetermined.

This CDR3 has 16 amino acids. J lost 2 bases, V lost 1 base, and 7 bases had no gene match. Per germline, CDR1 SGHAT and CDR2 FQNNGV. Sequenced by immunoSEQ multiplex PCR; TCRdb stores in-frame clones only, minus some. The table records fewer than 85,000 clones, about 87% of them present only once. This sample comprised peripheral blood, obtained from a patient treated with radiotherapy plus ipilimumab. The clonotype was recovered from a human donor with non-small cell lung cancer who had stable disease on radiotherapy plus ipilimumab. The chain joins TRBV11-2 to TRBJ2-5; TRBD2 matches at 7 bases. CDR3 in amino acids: CASSLGAGRIQETQYF. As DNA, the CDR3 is TGTGCCAGCAGCTTAGGGGCCGGGAGGATACAAGAGACCCAGTACTTC.